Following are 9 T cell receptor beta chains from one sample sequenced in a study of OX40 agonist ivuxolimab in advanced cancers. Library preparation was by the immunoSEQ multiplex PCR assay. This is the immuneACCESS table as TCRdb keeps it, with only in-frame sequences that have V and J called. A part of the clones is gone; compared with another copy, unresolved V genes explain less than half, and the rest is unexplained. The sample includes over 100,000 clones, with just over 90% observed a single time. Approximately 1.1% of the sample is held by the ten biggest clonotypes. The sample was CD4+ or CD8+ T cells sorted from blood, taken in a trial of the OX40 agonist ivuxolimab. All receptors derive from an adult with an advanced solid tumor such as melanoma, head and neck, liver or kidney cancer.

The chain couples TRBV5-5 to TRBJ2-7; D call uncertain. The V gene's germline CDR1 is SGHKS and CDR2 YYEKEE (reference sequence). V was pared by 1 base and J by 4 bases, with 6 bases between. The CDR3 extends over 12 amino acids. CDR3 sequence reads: CASSLPLYEQYF. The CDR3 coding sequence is TGTGCCAGCAGCTTGCCCCTGTACGAGCAGTACTTC.

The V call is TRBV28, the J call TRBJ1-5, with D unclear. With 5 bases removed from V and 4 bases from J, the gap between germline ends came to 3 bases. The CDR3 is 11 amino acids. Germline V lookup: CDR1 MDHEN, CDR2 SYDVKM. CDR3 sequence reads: CASSLNQPQHF. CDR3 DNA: TGTGCCAGCAGTCTAAATCAGCCCCAGCATTTT.

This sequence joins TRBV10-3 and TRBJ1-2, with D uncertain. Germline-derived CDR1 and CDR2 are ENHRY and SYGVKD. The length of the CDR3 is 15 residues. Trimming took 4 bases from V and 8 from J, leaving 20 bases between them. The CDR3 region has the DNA TGTGCCATCAGTGGCCCCCAGGCCACGGGCTTGGGCTACACCTTC. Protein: CAISGPQATGLGYTF.

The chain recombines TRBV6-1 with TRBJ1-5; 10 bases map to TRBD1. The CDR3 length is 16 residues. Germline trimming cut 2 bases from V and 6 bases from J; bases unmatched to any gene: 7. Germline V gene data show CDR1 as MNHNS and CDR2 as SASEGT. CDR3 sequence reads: CASSERSRDRGQPQHF. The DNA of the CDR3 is TGTGCCAGCAGTGAAAGGTCCCGGGACAGGGGTCAGCCCCAGCATTTT.

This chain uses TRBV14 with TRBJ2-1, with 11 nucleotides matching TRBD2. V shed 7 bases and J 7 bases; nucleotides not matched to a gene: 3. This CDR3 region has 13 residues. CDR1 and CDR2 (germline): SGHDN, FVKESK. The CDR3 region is CASMRLAGNEQFF. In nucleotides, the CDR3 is TGTGCCAGCATGAGACTAGCGGGAAATGAGCAGTTCTTC.

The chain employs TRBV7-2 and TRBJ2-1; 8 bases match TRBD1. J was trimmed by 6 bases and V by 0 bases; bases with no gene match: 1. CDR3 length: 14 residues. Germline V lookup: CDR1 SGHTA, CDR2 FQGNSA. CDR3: CASSLADRGNEQFF. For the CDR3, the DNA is TGTGCCAGCAGCTTAGCCGACAGGGGCAATGAGCAGTTCTTC. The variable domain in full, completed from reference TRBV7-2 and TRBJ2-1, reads GAGVSQSPSNKVTEKGKDVELRCDPISGHTALYWYRQSLGQGLEFLIYFQGNSAPDKSGLPSDRFSAERTGGSVSTLTIQRTQQEDSAVYLCASSLADRGNEQFFGPGTRLTVL.

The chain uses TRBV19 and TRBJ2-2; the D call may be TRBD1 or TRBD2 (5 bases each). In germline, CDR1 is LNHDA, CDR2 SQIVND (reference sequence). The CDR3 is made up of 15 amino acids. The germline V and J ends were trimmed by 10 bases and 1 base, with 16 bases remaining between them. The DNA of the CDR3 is TGTGCCACCATTCCCTCGGGGCGGAACACCGGGGAGCTGTTTTTT. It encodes CATIPSGRNTGELFF.

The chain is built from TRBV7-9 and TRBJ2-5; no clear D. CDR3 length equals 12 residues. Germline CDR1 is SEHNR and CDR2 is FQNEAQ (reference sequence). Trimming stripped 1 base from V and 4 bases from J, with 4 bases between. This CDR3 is CASSLVTETQYF. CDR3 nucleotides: TGTGCCAGCAGCTTAGTTACAGAGACCCAGTACTTC.

The CDR3 is CASSVGRTATNEKLFF. In nucleotides, the CDR3 is TGTGCCAGCAGCGTAGGCAGAACTGCAACTAATGAAAAACTGTTTTTT. The J gene is TRBJ1-4, the V gene TRBV9, with D unclear. This CDR3 is built from 16 residues. Trimming left V 0 bases short and J 0 bases short, with 9 bases between. Germline V lookup: CDR1 SGDLS, CDR2 YYNGEE.